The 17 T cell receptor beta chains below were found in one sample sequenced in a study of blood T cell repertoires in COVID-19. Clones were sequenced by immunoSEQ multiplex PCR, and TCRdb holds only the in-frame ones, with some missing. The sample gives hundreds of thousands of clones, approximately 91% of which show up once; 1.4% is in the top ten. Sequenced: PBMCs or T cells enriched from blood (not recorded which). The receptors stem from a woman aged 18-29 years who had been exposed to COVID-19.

The CDR3 nucleotides are TGTGCCAGCAGCCAGGACGGCGCGGGAAGGAGGGATGAGCAGTTCTTC. Amino acid sequence: CASSQDGAGRRDEQFF. This sequence joins TRBV4-2 and TRBJ2-1, with D tentatively TRBD2 (6 bases). CDR3 length: 16 residues. Per the germline V gene, CDR1 is LGHNA and CDR2 is YNFKEQ. The ends were cut back, 3 bases at V and 8 bases at J, with 20 bases in the middle.

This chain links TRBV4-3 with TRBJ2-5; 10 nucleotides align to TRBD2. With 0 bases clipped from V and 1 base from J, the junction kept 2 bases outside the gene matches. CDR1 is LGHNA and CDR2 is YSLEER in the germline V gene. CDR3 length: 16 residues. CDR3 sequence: CASSQELAGGQETQYF. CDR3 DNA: TGCGCCAGCAGCCAAGAATTAGCGGGGGGCCAAGAGACCCAGTACTTC.

The CDR3, as DNA: TGTGCCACGGACAGGGGGCTGCGAGGGACTGAAGCTTTCTTT. This gives the protein CATDRGLRGTEAFF. The chain carries TRBV15 and TRBJ1-1; 11 bases agree with TRBD1. CDR1 is LNHNV, CDR2 YYDKDF, per germline (reference sequence). The V gene end was trimmed by 9 bases and the J gene end by 5 bases; junction bases not matched to a gene: 8. CDR3 length: 14 residues.

In nucleotides, the CDR3 is TGTGCCAGCAGCCAAGATACATACTCCCGGGATGAGCAGTTCTTC. Its protein is CASSQDTYSRDEQFF. The chain has TRBV4-2 and TRBJ2-1; D is unresolved. From germline, CDR1 is LGHNA and CDR2 YNFKEQ. The CDR3 runs 15 residues. Trimming pared 0 bases from V and 8 bases from J, leaving 14 bases between.

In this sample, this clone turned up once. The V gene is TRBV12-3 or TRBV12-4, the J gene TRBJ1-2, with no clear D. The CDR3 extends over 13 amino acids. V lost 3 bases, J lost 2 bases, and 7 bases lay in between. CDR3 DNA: TGTGCCAGCAGTTTGGGCAGAAACTATGGCTACACCTTC. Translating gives CASSLGRNYGYTF.

The CDR3 sequence: CASSVQGSEAFF. The CDR3 DNA reads as TGTGCCAGTAGTGTACAGGGGTCTGAAGCTTTCTTT. The gene calls are TRBV19 and TRBJ1-1, with 7 positions matching TRBD1. Per germline, CDR1 LNHDA and CDR2 SQIVND (reference sequence). V lost 5 bases, J lost 6 bases, and 3 bases stayed unmatched. The CDR3 consists of 12 residues.

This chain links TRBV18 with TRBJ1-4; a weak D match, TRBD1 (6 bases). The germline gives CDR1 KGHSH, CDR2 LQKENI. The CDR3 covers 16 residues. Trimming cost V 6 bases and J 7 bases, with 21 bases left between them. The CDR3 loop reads CASSALTGTFSEKLFF. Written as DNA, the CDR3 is TGTGCCAGCTCGGCCCTTACAGGGACCTTTAGTGAAAAACTGTTTTTT.

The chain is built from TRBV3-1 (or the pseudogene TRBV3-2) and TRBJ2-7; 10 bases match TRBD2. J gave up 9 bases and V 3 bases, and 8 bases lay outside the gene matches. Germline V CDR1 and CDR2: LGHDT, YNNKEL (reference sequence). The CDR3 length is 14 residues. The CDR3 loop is CASSQASGRGGQYF. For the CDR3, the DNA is TGTGCCAGCAGCCAGGCTAGCGGGAGAGGAGGGCAGTACTTC.

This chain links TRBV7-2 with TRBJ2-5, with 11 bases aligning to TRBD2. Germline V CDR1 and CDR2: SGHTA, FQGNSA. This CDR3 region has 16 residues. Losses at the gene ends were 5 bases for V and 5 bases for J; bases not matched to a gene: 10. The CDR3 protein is CASSPGTSGRVETQYF. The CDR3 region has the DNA TGTGCCAGCAGCCCAGGGACTAGCGGCCGGGTGGAGACCCAGTACTTC. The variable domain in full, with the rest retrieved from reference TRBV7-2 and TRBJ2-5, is GAGVSQSPSNKVTEKGKDVELRCDPISGHTALYWYRQSLGQGLEFLIYFQGNSAPDKSGLPSDRFSAERTGGSVSTLTIQRTQQEDSAVYLCASSPGTSGRVETQYFGPGTRLLVL.

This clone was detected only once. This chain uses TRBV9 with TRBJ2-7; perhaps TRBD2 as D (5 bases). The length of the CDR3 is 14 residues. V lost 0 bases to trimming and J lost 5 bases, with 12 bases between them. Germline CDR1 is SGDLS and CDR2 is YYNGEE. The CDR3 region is CASSVGPDGDEQYF. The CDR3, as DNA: TGTGCCAGCAGCGTAGGTCCTGACGGGGACGAGCAGTACTTC. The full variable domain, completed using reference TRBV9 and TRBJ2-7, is DSGVTQTPKHLITATGQRVTLRCSPRSGDLSVYWYQQSLDQGLQFLIQYYNGEERAKGNILERFSAQQFPDLHSELNLSSLELGDSALYFCASSVGPDGDEQYFGPGTRLTVT.

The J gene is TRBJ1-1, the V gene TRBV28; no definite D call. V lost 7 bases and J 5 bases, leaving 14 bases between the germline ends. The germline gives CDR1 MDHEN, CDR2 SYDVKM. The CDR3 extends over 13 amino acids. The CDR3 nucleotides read TGTGCCAGCAAAAGTGGGCTCTTAACTGAAGCTTTCTTT. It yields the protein CASKSGLLTEAFF.

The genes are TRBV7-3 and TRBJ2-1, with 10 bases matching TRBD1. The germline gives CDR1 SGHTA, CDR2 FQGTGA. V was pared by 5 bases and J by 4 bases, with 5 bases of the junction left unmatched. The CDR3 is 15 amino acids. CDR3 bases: TGTGCCAGCAGCCCCAGGGACAGGGGTTACAATGAGCAGTTCTTC. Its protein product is CASSPRDRGYNEQFF.

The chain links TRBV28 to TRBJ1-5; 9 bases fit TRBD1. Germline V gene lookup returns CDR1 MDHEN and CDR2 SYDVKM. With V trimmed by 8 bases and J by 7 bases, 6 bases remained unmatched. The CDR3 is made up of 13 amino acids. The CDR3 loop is CASGDRADQPQHF. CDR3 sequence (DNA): TGTGCCAGCGGGGACAGGGCAGACCAGCCCCAGCATTTT.

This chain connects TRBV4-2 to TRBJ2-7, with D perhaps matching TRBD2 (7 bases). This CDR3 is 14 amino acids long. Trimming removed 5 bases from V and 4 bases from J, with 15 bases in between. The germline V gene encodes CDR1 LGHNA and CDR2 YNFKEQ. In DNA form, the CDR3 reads TGTGCCAGCAGCGAGGGGGGGATTAGGTACGAGCAGTACTTC. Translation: CASSEGGIRYEQYF.

CDR3 DNA: TGCGCCAGCAGCTATACAGGGGGTAACTATGGCTACACCTTC. It is translated as CASSYTGGNYGYTF. V gene TRBV5-1 combines with J gene TRBJ1-2; 8 nucleotides match TRBD1. Germline CDR1 SGHRS, CDR2 YFSETQ. This CDR3 has 14 amino acids. V shed 3 bases and J 1 base; nucleotides not matched to a gene: 2.

The DNA of the CDR3 is TGTGCCAGCAAGGGACAGGGATCCTACGAGCAGTACTTC. The encoded protein is CASKGQGSYEQYF. This rearrangement joins TRBV28 to TRBJ2-7; 9 bases line up with TRBD1. The J segment lost 1 base and the V segment lost 7 bases, leaving 2 bases of the junction unmatched. From germline, CDR1 is MDHEN and CDR2 SYDVKM. The CDR3 contains 13 residues. Full variable domain (outside the CDR3, taken from reference TRBV28 and TRBJ2-7): DVKVTQSSRYLVKRTGEKVFLECVQDMDHENMFWYRQDPGLGLRLIYFSYDVKMKEKGDIPEGYSVSREKKERFSLILESASTNQTSMYLCASKGQGSYEQYFGPGTRLTVT.

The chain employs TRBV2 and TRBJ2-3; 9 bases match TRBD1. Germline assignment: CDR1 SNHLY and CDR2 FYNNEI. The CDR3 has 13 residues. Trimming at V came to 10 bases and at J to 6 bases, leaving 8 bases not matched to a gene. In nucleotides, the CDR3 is TGTGCCACCGCGACAGGGGGTTGGGATACGCAGTATTTT. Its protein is CATATGGWDTQYF. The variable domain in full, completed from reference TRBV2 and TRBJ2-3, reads EPEVTQTPSHQVTQMGQEVILRCVPISNHLYFYWYRQILGQKVEFLVSFYNNEISEKSEIFDDQFSVERPDGSNFTLKIRSTKLEDSAMYFCATATGGWDTQYFGPGTRLTVL.